This T cell receptor (beta chain) stems from a study of T cell repertoires in cytomegalovirus infection. Whole-study context: It can be stated that public TCR beta signatures indicated CMV infection as well as a matching HLA type.

Each CDR3 protein gets one entry after TCRdb re-called the reads with MiXCR. The table lists around 500,000 distinct CDR3 sequences, about 44% of them singletons. This clonotype was counted once. What it recognizes is unknown. The germline CDR1 and CDR2 sequences are DFQATT and SNEGSKA (reference sequence). The V end was cut by 3 bases, the J end by 1 base, with 22 bases between. The CDR3 has 18 amino acids. Study conclusions and caveats: CMV-specific HLA-C-restricted TCR beta clonotypes dominated the ex vivo response. CMV carriers having the relevant HLA were flagged by cumulative public TCR beta family frequency.

The source of this sequence is a human donor in good health (CMV status not recorded). Some clones in this sample may be carry-over from other donors' samples. The material sequenced was cultured PBMCs, taken from culture after CMV antigen stimulation. The chain employs TRBV20-1 and TRBJ1-5; tentative D call: TRBD1 (6 bases). The CDR3 nucleotides are TGCAGTGCTAGCGTGGGGGGCGCAGGTTTTTTAAGCAATCAGCCCCAGCATTTT. It yields the protein CSASVGGAGFLSNQPQHF.